The clone carrying this T cell receptor (beta chain) was recorded at least ten times. This sample stems from a study of T cells after yellow fever vaccination. TCRdb redid the calling of the 5' RACE reads with MiXCR, one entry per CDR3 protein. The repertoire consists of about 25,000 distinct CDR3 sequences, with 5.5% occurring once and the leading ten covering around 11%. The length of the CDR3 is 13 residues. The V gene lost 4 bases and the J gene lost 6 bases, with 15 bases spanning the gap. From germline, CDR1 is DFQATT and CDR2 SNEGSKA (reference sequence). The chain carries TRBV20-1 and TRBJ1-2, with D hard to call. The sequencing here drew on PBMCs, either bulk or a sorted T-cell subset (CD4+, CD8+, memory, or dextramer-sorted; not recorded which), taken 15 days after the yellow fever booster vaccination. The TCR originated in a man aged 30-40 years who received the YFV17D yellow fever vaccine. The CDR3 DNA is TGCAGTGCTACGGACGGGCTTGGGGATGGCTACACCTTC. Translating gives CSATDGLGDGYTF.